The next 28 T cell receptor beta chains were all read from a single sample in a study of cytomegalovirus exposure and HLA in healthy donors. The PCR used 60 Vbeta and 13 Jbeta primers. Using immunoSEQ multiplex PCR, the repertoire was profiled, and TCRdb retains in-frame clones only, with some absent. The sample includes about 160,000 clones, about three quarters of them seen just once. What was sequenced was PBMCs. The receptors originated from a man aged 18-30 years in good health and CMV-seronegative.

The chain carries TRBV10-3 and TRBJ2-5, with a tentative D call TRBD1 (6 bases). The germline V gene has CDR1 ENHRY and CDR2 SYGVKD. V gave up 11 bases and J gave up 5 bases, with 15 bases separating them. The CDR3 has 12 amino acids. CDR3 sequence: CASTGSGETQYF. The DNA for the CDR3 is TGTGCCTCCACAGGGAGTGGGGAGACCCAGTACTTC.

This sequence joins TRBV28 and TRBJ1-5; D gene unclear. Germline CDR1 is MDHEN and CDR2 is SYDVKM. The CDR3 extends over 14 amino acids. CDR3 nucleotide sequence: TGTGCTCACGGCGGGGAAAGGGGCAATCAGCCCCAGCATTTT. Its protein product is CAHGGERGNQPQHF.

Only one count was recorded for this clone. DNA of the CDR3: TGCGCCAGCAGCTCCCCGGGACAGCGGGTCGAGCAGTACTTC. Its translation is CASSSPGQRVEQYF. V gene TRBV4-1 combines with J gene TRBJ2-7, with TRBD1 as a possible D gene (7 bases). Trimming removed 5 bases from V and 6 bases from J, with 17 bases in between. CDR3 length: 14 amino acids. CDR1 and CDR2 (germline): MGHRA, YSYEKL.

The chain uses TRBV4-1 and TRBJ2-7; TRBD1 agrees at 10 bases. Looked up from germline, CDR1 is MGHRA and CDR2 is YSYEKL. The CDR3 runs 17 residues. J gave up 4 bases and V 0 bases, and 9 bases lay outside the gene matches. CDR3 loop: CASSQELVTGGFYEQYF. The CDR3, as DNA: TGCGCCAGCAGCCAAGAGTTGGTGACAGGGGGCTTTTACGAGCAGTACTTC.

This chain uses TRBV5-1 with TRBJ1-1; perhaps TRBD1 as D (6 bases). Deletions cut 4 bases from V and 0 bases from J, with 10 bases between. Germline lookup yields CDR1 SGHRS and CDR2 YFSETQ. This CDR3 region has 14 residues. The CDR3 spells CASSPNRVNTEAFF. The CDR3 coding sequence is TGCGCCAGCAGCCCAAACAGGGTGAACACTGAAGCTTTCTTT.

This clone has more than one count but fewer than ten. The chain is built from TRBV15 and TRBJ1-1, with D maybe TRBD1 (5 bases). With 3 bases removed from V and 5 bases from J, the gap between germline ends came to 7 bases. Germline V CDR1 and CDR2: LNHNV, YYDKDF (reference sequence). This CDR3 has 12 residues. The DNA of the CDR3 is TGTGCCACCAGCAGCCAGGGAACTGAAGCTTTCTTT. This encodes CATSSQGTEAFF.

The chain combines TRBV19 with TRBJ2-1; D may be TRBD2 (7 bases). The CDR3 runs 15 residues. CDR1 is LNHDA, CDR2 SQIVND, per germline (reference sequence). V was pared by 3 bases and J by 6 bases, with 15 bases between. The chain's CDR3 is CASSIAGAGRNEQFF. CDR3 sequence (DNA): TGTGCCAGTAGTATCGCGGGGGCGGGGCGCAATGAGCAGTTCTTC.

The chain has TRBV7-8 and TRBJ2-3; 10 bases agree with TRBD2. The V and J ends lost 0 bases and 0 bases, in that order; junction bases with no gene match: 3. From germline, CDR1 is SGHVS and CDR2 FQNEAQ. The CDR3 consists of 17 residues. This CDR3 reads CASSLAWTSGSTDTQYF. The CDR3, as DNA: TGTGCCAGCAGCTTAGCGTGGACTAGCGGCAGCACAGATACGCAGTATTTT.

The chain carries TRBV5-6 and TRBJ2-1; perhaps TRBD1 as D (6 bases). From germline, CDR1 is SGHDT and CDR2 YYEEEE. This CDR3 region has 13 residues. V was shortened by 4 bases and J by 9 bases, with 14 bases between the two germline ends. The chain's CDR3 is CASSLSGGREQFF. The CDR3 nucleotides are TGTGCCAGCAGCCTTAGTGGGGGCCGTGAGCAGTTCTTC.

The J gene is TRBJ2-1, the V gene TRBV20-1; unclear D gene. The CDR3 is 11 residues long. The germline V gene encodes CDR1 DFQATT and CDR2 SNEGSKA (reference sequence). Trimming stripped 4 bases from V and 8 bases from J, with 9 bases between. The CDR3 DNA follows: TGCAGTGCTATAGACAACTATGAGCAGTTCTTC. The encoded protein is CSAIDNYEQFF.

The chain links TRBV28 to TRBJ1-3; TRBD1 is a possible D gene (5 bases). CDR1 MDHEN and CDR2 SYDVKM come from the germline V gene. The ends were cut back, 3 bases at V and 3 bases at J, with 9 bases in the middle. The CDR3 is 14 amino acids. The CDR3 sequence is CASSLEGDGNTIYF. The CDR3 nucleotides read TGTGCCAGCAGTTTGGAAGGGGATGGAAACACCATATATTTT.

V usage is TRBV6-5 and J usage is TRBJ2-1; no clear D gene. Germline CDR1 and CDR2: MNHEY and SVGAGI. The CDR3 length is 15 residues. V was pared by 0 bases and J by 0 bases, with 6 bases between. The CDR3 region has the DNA TGTGCCAGCAGTTACTCGGGCAACTCCTACAATGAGCAGTTCTTC. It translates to CASSYSGNSYNEQFF.

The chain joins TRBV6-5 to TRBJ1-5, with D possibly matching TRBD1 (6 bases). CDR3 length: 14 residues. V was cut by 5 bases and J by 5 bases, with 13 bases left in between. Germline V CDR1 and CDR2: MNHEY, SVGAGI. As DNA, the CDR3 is TGTGCCAGCAGTCACAGGGCGGGAGATCAGCCCCAGCATTTT. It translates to CASSHRAGDQPQHF.

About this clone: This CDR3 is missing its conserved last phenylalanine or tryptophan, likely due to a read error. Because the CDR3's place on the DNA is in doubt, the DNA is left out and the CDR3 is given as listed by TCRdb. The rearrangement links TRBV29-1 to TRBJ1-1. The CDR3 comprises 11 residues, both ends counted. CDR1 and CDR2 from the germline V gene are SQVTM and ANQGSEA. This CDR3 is CSVYMGEAPEL.

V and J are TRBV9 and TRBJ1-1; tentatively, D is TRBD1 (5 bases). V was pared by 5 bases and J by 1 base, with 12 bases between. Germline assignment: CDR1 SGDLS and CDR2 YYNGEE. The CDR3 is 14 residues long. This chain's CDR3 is CASRPTQENTEAFF. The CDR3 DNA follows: TGTGCCAGCAGACCTACACAGGAGAACACTGAAGCTTTCTTT.

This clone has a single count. The CDR3 loop is CASSQLTYNEQFF. The CDR3 DNA sequence: TGTGCCAGCAGCCAACTCACCTACAATGAGCAGTTCTTC. The V gene is TRBV5-6, the J gene TRBJ2-1; no definite D call. Deletions cut 4 bases from V and 2 bases from J, with 7 bases between. The CDR3 totals 13 residues. CDR1 SGHDT and CDR2 YYEEEE come from the germline V gene.

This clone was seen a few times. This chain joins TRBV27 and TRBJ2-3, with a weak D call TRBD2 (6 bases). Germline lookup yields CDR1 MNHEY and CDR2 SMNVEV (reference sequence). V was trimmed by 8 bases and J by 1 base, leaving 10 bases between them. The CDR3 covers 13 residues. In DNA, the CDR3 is TGTGCCAGCTGGCGGGACGGCACAGATACGCAGTATTTT. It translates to CASWRDGTDTQYF.

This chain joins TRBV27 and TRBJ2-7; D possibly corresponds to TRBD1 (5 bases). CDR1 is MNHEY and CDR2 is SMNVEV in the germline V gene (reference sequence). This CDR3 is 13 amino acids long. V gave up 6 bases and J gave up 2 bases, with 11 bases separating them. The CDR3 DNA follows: TGTGCCAGCAGCCAGGGTGGGCCCTACGAGCAGTACTTC. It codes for CASSQGGPYEQYF.

CDR3 in amino acids: CASNSPRVIGEKLFF. Here the CDR3 DNA reads TGTGCCAGTAATAGCCCCAGGGTTATTGGTGAAAAACTGTTTTTT. The chain employs TRBV19 and TRBJ1-4; D might be TRBD1 (5 bases). The CDR3 has 15 residues. V lost 7 bases and J lost 7, with 19 bases in between. The germline CDR1 and CDR2 sequences are LNHDA and SQIVND (reference sequence).

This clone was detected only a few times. The CDR3 bases are TGTGCCAGCAGCCAAGATGCGGGAGGGCCCTCCGATACGCAGTATTTT. This encodes CASSQDAGGPSDTQYF. This chain connects TRBV4-2 to TRBJ2-3; 9 nucleotides align to TRBD2. V lost 0 bases, J lost 6 bases, and 7 bases stayed unmatched. The germline V gene has CDR1 LGHNA and CDR2 YNFKEQ. The CDR3 is 16 residues long.

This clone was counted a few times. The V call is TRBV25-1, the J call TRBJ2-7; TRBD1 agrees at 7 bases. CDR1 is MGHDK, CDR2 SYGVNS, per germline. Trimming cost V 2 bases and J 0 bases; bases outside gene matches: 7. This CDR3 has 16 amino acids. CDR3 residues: CASSELGQRSSYEQYF. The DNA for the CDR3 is TGTGCCAGCAGTGAACTGGGACAGCGGAGCTCCTACGAGCAGTACTTC.

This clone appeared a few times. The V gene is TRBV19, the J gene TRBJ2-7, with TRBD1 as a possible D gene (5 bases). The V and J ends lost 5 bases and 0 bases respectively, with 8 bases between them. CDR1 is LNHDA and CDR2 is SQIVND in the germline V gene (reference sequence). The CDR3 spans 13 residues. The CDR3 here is CASSSDSSYEQYF. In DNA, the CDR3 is TGTGCCAGTAGTTCCGACAGCTCCTACGAGCAGTACTTC.

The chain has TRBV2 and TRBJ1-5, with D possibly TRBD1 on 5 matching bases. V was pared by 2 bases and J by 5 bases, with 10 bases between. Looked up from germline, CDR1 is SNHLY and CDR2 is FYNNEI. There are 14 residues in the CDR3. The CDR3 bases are TGTGCCAGCAGTGAACGCGGGACCTATCAGCCCCAGCATTTT. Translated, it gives CASSERGTYQPQHF.

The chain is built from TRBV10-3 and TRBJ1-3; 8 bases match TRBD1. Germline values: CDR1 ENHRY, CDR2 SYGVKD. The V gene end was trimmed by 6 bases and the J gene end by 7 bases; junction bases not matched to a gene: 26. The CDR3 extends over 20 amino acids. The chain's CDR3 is CAIRLGVEGSDRVIGNTIYF. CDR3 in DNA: TGTGCCATCAGGTTGGGGGTAGAAGGATCGGACAGGGTGATAGGGAACACCATATATTTT.

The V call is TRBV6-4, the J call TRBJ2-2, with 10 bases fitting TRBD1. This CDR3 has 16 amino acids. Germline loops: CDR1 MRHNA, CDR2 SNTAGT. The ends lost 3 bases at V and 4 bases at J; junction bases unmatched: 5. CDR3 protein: CASSERQGAVTGELFF. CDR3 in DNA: TGTGCCAGCAGTGAACGACAGGGGGCGGTCACCGGGGAGCTGTTTTTT.

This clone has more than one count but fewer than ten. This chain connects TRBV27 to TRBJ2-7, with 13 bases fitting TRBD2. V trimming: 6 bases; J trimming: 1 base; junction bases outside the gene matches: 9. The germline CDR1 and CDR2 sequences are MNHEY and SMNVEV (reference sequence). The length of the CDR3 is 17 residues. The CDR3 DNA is TGTGCCAGCAGGGGGAGGGGACTAGCGGGGTTATCCTACGAGCAGTACTTC. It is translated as CASRGRGLAGLSYEQYF.

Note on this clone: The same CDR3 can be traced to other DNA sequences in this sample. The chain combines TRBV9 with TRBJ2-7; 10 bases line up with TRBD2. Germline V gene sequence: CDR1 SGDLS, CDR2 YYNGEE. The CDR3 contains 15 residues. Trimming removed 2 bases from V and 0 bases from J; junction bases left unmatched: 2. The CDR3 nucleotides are TGTGCCAGCAGCGTCGGACTAGCGGACTCCTACGAGCAGTACTTC. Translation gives CASSVGLADSYEQYF.

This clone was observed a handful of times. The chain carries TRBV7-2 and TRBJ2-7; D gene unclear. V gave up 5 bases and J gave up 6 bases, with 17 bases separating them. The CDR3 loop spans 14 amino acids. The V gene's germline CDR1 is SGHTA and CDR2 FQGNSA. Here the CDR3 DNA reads TGTGCCAGCAGCCCCCAGCTGAGATCGGGCGAGCAGTACTTC. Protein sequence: CASSPQLRSGEQYF.